The 11 T cell receptor beta chains listed next were all sequenced from one sample in a study of T cells in Graves' hyperthyroidism and ophthalmopathy. The source material, RNA transcripts, was used to amplify TCR beta CDR3 regions. The HTBI primer set served for first-round RT-PCR of the TCR CDR3. TCRdb reprocessed the multiplex PCR reads with MiXCR, giving one entry per CDR3 protein. Here the sample spans approximately 400,000 distinct CDR3 sequences, roughly 18% being singletons. Sequencing was performed on blood. Receptor source: a man aged 18 to 30 with Graves' ophthalmopathy.

This clonotype was detected ten times or more. The chain links TRBV7-9 to TRBJ2-3, with D possibly TRBD1 on 7 matching bases. The CDR3 has 14 residues. V was pared by 6 bases and J by 0 bases, with 10 bases between. Germline V gene lookup returns CDR1 SEHNR and CDR2 FQNEAQ (reference sequence). DNA for the CDR3: TGTGCCAGCAGGACAGGGACTAGCACAGATACGCAGTATTTT. Residues: CASRTGTSTDTQYF.

CDR3: CASKDRSNSPLHF. The CDR3 DNA follows: TGTGCCAGCAAGGACAGGAGTAATTCACCCCTCCACTTT. The chain has TRBV27 and TRBJ1-6; 7 nucleotides align to TRBD1. The germline gives CDR1 MNHEY, CDR2 SMNVEV (reference sequence). V gave up 7 bases and J gave up 6 bases; unmatched junction bases: 3. This CDR3 has 13 residues.

The CDR3: CASSLDRTGRAEQYF. CDR3 in DNA: TGTGCCAGCAGCTTAGATCGGACAGGGCGAGCCGAGCAGTACTTC. This chain links TRBV11-2 with TRBJ2-7; 8 bases fit TRBD1. This CDR3 spans 15 amino acids. Trimming at V came to 0 bases and at J to 6 bases, leaving 7 bases not matched to a gene. CDR1 and CDR2 from the germline V gene are SGHAT and FQNNGV.

This clonotype was seen many times. The genes are TRBV20-1 and TRBJ1-2; D is ambiguous. V gave up 3 bases and J gave up 4 bases, with 6 bases separating them. CDR1 is DFQATT and CDR2 is SNEGSKA in the germline V gene (reference sequence). The CDR3 has 11 amino acids. The CDR3 sequence is CSASRAYGYTF. CDR3 nucleotide sequence: TGCAGTGCTAGTAGGGCCTATGGCTACACCTTC.

This clonotype was counted a few times. V and J are TRBV7-6 and TRBJ1-5; D might be TRBD1 (5 bases). V lost 2 bases, J lost 4 bases, and 12 bases lay in between. Germline V gene lookup returns CDR1 SGHVS and CDR2 FNYEAQ. CDR3 length: 15 residues. The chain's CDR3 is CASSLLGGVNQPQHF. The CDR3 region has the DNA TGTGCCAGCAGCTTACTCGGGGGAGTGAATCAGCCCCAGCATTTT.

The chain carries TRBV9 and TRBJ2-2, with TRBD2 matching 9 bases. The CDR3 is made up of 17 amino acids. With 3 bases clipped from V and 7 bases from J, the junction kept 13 bases outside the gene matches. In germline, CDR1 is SGDLS, CDR2 YYNGEE. The CDR3 sequence is CASSDAPQRGVVGELFF. CDR3 nucleotide sequence: TGTGCCAGCAGCGATGCCCCACAGCGGGGGGTTGTCGGGGAGCTGTTTTTT.

The chain uses TRBV6-4 and TRBJ1-6; D gene ambiguous. Germline CDR1 MRHNA, CDR2 SNTAGT. The CDR3 runs to 16 residues. With 3 bases removed from V and 3 bases from J, the gap between germline ends came to 12 bases. CDR3: CASSEKPGDYNSPLHF. The CDR3 region has the DNA TGTGCCAGCAGTGAAAAGCCCGGGGACTATAATTCACCCCTCCACTTT.

The chain has TRBV5-8 and TRBJ2-3; 7 bases agree with TRBD1. The V gene's germline CDR1 is SGHTS and CDR2 YDEGEE. With V trimmed by 3 bases and J by 2 bases, 6 bases remained unmatched. The CDR3 runs 15 residues. This CDR3 is CASSYGQEVTDTQYF. The CDR3 coding sequence is TGTGCCAGCAGCTACGGACAGGAGGTCACAGATACGCAGTATTTT.

This clonotype was seen ten or more times. The CDR3 sequence is CASNELPDEKLFF. The DNA for the CDR3 is TGTGCCAGCAACGAGCTTCCAGACGAAAAACTGTTTTTT. The chain is built from TRBV12-3 or TRBV12-4 and TRBJ1-4; D gene ambiguous. The V and J ends lost 7 bases and 8 bases respectively, with 14 bases between them. There are 13 residues in the CDR3.

The chain couples TRBV19 to TRBJ1-1; tentative D call: TRBD1 (5 bases). Germline V gene sequence: CDR1 LNHDA, CDR2 SQIVND (reference sequence). V was pared by 5 bases and J by 6 bases, with 13 bases between. The CDR3 has 13 amino acids. The CDR3 here is CASSPGGVAEAFF. For the CDR3, the DNA is TGTGCCAGTAGTCCCGGAGGGGTGGCTGAAGCTTTCTTT.

This rearrangement joins TRBV7-3 to TRBJ2-1, with TRBD2 identical over 13 bases. There are 16 residues in the CDR3. In germline, CDR1 is SGHTA, CDR2 FQGTGA. After removal of 3 bases from V and 7 bases from J, the junction contained 6 bases not matched to a gene. CDR3 sequence: CASSLLLAGGGNEQFF. The CDR3 coding sequence is TGTGCCAGCAGCTTGCTACTAGCGGGGGGGGGGAATGAGCAGTTCTTC.